This T cell receptor (beta chain) was documented in a study of blood T cell repertoires in COVID-19. The overall study: Samples of COVID-19 (acute and convalescent) were obtained from the United States, Italy and Spain.

The method was immunoSEQ multiplex PCR; TCRdb's version includes in-frame clones alone and lacks a portion of them. Altogether 85,000 or so clones are present, 70% to 90% being singletons, with the ten largest covering 27%. The CDR3 runs to 17 residues. Germline CDR1 LGHNA, CDR2 YSLEER. V lost 5 bases to trimming and J lost 6 bases; unmatched junction nucleotides: 8. This chain links TRBV4-3 with TRBJ2-2; 14 bases map to TRBD2. Sequenced material: peripheral blood. The receptor comes from a man aged 50-60 years with active or convalescent COVID-19. The CDR3 sequence: CASSSRTSGGPAGELFF. CDR3 DNA sequence: TGCGCCAGCAGCTCGAGGACTAGCGGGGGGCCGGCCGGGGAGCTGTTTTTT.